Detailed here is one T cell receptor beta chain. Here immunoSEQ multiplex PCR was the method, and the copy in TCRdb shows in-frame clones only, minus some. Altogether approximately 95,000 clones are present, 82% being singletons, with the ten largest covering approximately 3.7%. This record belongs to a study of radiotherapy plus CTLA-4 blockade in lung cancer. Study in general: Objective responses emerged in around a sixth of patients, and 30% to 40% attained disease control.

Trimming took off 5 bases at V and 0 bases at J, with 8 bases between the two ends. Germline V gene data show CDR1 as LNHDA and CDR2 as SQIVND (reference sequence). This CDR3 is built from 14 residues. The sequenced sample was peripheral blood, obtained from a patient treated with radiotherapy plus ipilimumab. This receptor was obtained from a human donor with non-small cell lung cancer who had a partial response to radiotherapy plus ipilimumab. The chain is built from TRBV19 and TRBJ1-5; D is unresolved. The CDR3 DNA reads as TGTGCCAGTAGTCCACCAGTTAGCAATCAGCCCCAGCATTTT. Protein product: CASSPPVSNQPQHF.